This T cell receptor (beta chain) was captured by sequencing in a study of shared clonotypes between healthy human individuals. CDR1 MDHEN and CDR2 SYDVKM come from the germline V gene. CDR3 size: 13 residues. With V trimmed by 6 bases and J by 7 bases, 7 bases remained unmatched. The method was immunoSEQ multiplex PCR; TCRdb's version includes in-frame clones alone and lacks a portion of them. Found here are 400,000 to 600,000 clones, 75% to 80% of them singletons; the top ten hold 9.5% to 15%. This TCR came from a woman aged 40 to 50 in good health. Some clones in this sample may be carry-over from other donors' samples. The rearrangement links TRBV28 to TRBJ2-7; 9 nucleotides line up with TRBD1. Sequencing was performed on PBMCs. CDR3 residues: CASRQGASREQYF. In DNA form, the CDR3 reads TGTGCCAGCAGACAGGGGGCTAGTAGGGAGCAGTACTTC.